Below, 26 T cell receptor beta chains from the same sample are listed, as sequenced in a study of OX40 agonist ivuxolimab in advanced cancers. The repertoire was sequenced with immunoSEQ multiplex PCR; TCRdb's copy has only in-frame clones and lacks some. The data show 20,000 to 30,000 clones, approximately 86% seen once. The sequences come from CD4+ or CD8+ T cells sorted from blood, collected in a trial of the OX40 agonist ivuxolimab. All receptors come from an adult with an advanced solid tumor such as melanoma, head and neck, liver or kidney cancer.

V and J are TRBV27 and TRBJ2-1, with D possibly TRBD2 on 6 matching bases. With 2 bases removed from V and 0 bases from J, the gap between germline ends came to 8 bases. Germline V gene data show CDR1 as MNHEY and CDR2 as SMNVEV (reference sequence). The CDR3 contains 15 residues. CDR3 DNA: TGTGCCAGCAGTTTAAGCGGGCTCTCCTACAATGAGCAGTTCTTC. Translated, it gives CASSLSGLSYNEQFF.

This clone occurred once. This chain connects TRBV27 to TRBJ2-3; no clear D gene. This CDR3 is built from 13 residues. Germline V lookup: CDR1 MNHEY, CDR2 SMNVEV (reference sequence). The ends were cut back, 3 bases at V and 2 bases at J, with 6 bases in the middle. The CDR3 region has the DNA TGTGCCAGCAGTTTTTGGTTCACAGATACGCAGTATTTT. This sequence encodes CASSFWFTDTQYF.

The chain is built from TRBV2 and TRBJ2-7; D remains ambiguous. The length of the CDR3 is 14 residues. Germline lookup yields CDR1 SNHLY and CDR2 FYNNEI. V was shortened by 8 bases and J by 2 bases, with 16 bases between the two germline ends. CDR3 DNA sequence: TGTGCCAGCCACAAAAAGGGAAGGGCCTACGAGCAGTACTTC. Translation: CASHKKGRAYEQYF.

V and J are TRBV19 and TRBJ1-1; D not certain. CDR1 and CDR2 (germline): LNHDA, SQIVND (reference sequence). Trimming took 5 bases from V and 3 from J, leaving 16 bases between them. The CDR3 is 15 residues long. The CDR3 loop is CASSLSDFGDTEAFF. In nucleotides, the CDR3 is TGTGCCAGTAGTTTGTCGGACTTCGGGGACACTGAAGCTTTCTTT.

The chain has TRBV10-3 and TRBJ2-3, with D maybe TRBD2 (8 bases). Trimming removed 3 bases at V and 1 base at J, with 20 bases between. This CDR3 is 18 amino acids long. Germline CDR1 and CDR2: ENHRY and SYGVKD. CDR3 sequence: CAISDPREGAFGTDTQYF. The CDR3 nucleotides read TGTGCCATCAGTGATCCACGGGAGGGGGCTTTCGGCACAGATACGCAGTATTTT.

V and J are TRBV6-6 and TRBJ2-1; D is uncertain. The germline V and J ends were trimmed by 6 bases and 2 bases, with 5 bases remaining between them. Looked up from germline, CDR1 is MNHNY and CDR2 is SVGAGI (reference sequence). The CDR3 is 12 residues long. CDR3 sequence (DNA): TGTGCCAGCAGCCTTCCCTACAATGAGCAGTTCTTC. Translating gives CASSLPYNEQFF.

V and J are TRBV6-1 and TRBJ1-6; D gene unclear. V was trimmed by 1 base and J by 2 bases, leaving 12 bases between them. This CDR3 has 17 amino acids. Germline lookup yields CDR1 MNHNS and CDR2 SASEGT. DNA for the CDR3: TGTGCCAGCAGTGAAGACCCCGGAGGTCCCTATAATTCACCCCTCCACTTT. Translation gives CASSEDPGGPYNSPLHF.

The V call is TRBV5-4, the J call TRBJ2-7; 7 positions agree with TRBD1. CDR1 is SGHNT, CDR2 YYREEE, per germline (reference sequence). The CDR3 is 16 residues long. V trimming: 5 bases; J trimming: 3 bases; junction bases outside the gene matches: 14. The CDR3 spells CASRAVQGESIYEQYF. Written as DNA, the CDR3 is TGTGCCAGCAGGGCGGTTCAGGGGGAATCGATCTACGAGCAGTACTTC.

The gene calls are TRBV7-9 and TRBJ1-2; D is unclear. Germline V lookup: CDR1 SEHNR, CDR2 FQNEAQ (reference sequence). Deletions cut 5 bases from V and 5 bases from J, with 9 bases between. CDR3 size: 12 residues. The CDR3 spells CASSLSSYGYTF. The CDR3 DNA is TGTGCCAGCAGCCTTAGCTCGTATGGCTACACCTTC.

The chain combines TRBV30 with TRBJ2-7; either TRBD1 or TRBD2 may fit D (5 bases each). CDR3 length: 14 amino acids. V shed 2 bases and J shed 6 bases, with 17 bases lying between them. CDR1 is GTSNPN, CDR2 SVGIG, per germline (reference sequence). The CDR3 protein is CAWSWGGLGTEQYF. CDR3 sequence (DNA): TGTGCCTGGAGTTGGGGCGGACTCGGAACCGAGCAGTACTTC.

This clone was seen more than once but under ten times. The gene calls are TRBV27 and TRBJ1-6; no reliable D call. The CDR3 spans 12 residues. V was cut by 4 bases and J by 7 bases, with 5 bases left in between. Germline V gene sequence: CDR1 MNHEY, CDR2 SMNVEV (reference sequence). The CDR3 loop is CASSWGNSPLHF. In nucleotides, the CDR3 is TGTGCCAGCAGTTGGGGAAATTCACCCCTCCACTTT.

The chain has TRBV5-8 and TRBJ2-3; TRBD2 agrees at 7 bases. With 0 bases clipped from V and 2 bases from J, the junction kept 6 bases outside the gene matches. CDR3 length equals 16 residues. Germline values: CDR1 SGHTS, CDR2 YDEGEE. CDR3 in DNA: TGTGCCAGCAGCTTGGCGGGGCGGGGGATCACAGATACGCAGTATTTT. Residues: CASSLAGRGITDTQYF. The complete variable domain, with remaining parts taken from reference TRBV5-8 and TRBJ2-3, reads EAGVTQSPTHLIKTRGQQATLRCSPISGHTSVYWYQQALGLGLQFLLWYDEGEERNRGNFPPRFSGRQFPNYSSELNVNALELEDSALYLCASSLAGRGITDTQYFGPGTRLTVL.

This CDR3 is CASRDRDPIGDGYTF. The CDR3 DNA reads as TGTGCCAGCAGGGACAGAGACCCGATTGGAGATGGCTACACCTTC. V gene TRBV2 combines with J gene TRBJ1-2; D may be TRBD1 (6 bases). V dropped 6 bases and J dropped 6 bases, with 20 bases sitting between them. Germline V CDR1 and CDR2: SNHLY, FYNNEI. There are 15 residues in the CDR3.

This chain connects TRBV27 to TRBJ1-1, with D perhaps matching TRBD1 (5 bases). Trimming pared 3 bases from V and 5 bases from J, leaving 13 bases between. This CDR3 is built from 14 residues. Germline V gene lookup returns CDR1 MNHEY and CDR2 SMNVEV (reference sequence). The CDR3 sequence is CASSFYRSGTEAFF. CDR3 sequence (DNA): TGTGCCAGCAGTTTCTACAGGTCGGGGACTGAAGCTTTCTTT.

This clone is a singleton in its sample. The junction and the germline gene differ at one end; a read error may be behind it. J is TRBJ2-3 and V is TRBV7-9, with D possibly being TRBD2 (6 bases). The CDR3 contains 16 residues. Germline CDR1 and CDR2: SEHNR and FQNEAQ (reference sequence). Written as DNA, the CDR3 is TGTACCAGCAGCTTAATCCGGGAGAGATACACAGATACGCAGTATTTT. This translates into CTSSLIRERYTDTQYF.

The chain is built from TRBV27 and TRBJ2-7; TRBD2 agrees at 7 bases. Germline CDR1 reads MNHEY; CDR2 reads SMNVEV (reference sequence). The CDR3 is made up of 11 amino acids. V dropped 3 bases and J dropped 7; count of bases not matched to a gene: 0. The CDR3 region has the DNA TGTGCCAGCAGTTTGGGGGGGGAGCAGTACTTC. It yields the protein CASSLGGEQYF.

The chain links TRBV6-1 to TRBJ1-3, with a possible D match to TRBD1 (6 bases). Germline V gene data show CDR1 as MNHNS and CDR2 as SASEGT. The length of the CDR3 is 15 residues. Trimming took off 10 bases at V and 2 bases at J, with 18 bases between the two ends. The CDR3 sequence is CAIATQGSPGNTIYF. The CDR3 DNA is TGTGCCATCGCCACACAGGGATCCCCTGGAAACACCATATATTTT.

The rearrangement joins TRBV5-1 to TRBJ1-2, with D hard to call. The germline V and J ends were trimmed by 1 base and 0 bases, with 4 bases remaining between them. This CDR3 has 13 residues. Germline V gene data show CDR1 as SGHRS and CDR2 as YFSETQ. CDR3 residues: CASSLQANYGYTF. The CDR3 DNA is TGCGCCAGCAGCTTGCAGGCTAACTATGGCTACACCTTC.

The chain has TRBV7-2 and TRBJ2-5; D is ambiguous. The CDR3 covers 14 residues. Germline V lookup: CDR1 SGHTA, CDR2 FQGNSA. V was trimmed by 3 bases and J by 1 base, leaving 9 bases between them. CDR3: CASSFSASQETQYF. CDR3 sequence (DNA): TGTGCCAGCAGCTTCAGCGCTAGCCAAGAGACCCAGTACTTC.

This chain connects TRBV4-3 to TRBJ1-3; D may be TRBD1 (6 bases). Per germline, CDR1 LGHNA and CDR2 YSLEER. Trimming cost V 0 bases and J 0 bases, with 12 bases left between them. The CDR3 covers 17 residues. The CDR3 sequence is CASSQDGGGASGNTIYF. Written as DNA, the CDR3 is TGCGCCAGCAGCCAAGACGGTGGGGGGGCCTCTGGAAACACCATATATTTT.

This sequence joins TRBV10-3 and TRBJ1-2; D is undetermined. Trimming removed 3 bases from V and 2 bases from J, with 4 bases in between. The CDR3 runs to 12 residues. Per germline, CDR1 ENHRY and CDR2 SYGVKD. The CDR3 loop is CAISEGNYGYTF. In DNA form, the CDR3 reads TGTGCCATCAGTGAAGGGAACTATGGCTACACCTTC.

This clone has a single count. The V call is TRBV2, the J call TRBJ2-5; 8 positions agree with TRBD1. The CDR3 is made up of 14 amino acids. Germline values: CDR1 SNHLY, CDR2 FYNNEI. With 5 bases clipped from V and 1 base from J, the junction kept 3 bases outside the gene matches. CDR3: CASSMGTGQETQYF. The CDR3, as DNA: TGTGCCAGCAGTATGGGGACAGGCCAAGAGACCCAGTACTTC.

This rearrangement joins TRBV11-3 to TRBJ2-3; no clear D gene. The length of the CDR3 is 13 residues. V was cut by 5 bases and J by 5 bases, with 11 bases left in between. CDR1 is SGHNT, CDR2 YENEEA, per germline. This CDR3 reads CASSPTTKDTQYF. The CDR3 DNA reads TGTGCCAGCAGCCCGACCACCAAAGATACGCAGTATTTT.

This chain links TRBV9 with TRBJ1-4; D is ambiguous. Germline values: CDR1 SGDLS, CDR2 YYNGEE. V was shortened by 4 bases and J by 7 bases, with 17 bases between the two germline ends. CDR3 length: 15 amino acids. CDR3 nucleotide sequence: TGTGCCAGCAGCCCATCGACCAACGTGGGTGAAAAACTGTTTTTT. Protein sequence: CASSPSTNVGEKLFF. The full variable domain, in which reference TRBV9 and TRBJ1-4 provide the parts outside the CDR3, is DSGVTQTPKHLITATGQRVTLRCSPRSGDLSVYWYQQSLDQGLQFLIQYYNGEERAKGNILERFSAQQFPDLHSELNLSSLELGDSALYFCASSPSTNVGEKLFFGSGTQLSVL.

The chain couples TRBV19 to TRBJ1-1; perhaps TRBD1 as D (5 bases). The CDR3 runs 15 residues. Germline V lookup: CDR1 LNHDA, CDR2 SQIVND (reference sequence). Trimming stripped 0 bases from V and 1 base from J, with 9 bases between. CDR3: CASSIELGPNTEAFF. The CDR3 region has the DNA TGTGCCAGTAGTATAGAACTGGGACCGAACACTGAAGCTTTCTTT.

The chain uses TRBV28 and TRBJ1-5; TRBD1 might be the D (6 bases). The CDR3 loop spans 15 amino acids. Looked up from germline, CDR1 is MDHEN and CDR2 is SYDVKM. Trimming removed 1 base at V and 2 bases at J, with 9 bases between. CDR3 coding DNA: TGTGCCAGCAGTTTATCAGGGGCTGGCAATCAGCCCCAGCATTTT. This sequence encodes CASSLSGAGNQPQHF.